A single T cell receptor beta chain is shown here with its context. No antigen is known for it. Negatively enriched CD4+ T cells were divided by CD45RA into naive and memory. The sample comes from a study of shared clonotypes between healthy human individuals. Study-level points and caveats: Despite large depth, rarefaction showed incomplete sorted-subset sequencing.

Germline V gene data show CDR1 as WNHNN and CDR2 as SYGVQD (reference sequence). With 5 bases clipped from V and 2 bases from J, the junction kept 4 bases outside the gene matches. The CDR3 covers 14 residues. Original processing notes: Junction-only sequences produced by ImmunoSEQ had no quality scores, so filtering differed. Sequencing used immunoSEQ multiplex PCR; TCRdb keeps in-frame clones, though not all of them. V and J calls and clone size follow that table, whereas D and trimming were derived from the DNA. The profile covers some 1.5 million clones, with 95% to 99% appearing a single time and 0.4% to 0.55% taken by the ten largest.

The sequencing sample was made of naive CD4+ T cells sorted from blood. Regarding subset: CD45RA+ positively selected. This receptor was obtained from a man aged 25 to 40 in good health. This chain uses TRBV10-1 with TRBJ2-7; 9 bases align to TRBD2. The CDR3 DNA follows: TGCGCCAGCAGTAGGACTAGCGCTGCCTACGAGCAGTACTTC. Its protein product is CASSRTSAAYEQYF.